Listed below are T cell receptor beta chains from one sample, sequenced in a study of cytomegalovirus exposure and HLA in healthy donors. The data were produced by immunoSEQ multiplex PCR, yet TCRdb's version contains in-frame clones alone and is incomplete. The table has approximately 71,000 clones, approximately 94% seen once; the top ten hold more than 0.8%. Sequenced sample: PBMCs. The receptor source for this set is a woman aged 18-29 years in good health and CMV-seronegative. CDR3s include the opening cysteine and the closing phenylalanine or tryptophan. A D gene is named only where the DNA matches it firmly. Expanded clones get a size class; other rows say once, few or many, or leave the size out.

V	J	size	D	DNA	CDR3
TRBV9	TRBJ2-5	.	.	TGTGCCAGCAGCGTAGGGACTCATCAAGAGACCCAGTACTTC	CASSVGTHQETQYF
TRBV29-1	TRBJ2-3	.	.	TGCAGCGTTGTTCGGCAGGAGGGGACGACGCAGTATTTT	CSVVRQEGTTQYF
TRBV7-4	TRBJ1-2	.	.	TGTGCCAGCAGATTGTTCCCGGGACACAGTTTTTTTAACTATGGCTACACCTTC	CASRLFPGHSFFNYGYTF
TRBV19	TRBJ2-5	.	TRBD1	TGTGCCAGTAGGGACAGGGGTGTGGTTGAGACCCAGTACTTC	CASRDRGVVETQYF
TRBV19	TRBJ1-1	.	TRBD1	TGTGCCAGTAGTATAGGGACAGGGGTTTTTGGCCCTGAAGCTTTCTTT	CASSIGTGVFGPEAFF
TRBV9	TRBJ2-1	.	TRBD1	TGTGCCAGCAGCGTAGGAGGGGGCGCTGACAATGAGCAGTTCTTC	CASSVGGGADNEQFF
TRBV11-1	TRBJ1-1	.	.	TGTGCCAGCAGCGACAGATACATGAACACTGAAGCTTTCTTT	CASSDRYMNTEAFF
TRBV7-2	TRBJ2-5	once	TRBD2	TGTGCCAGCAGCCCACCGAGCGGGGGGGTCGAAGAGACCCAGTACTTC	CASSPPSGGVEETQYF
TRBV5-4	TRBJ1-1	.	.	TGTGCCAGCAACAGGGAGCGAAACACTGAAGCTTTCTTT	CASNRERNTEAFF
TRBV10-3	TRBJ1-2	.	.	TGTGCCATCAGTGAAGGGGCAGGGGACTATGGCTACACCTTC	CAISEGAGDYGYTF
TRBV5-1	TRBJ1-1	.	.	TGCGCCAGCAGCGGTCTCTTGGGGGGTGACACTGAAGCTTTCTTT	CASSGLLGGDTEAFF
TRBV2	TRBJ1-2	.	TRBD1	TGTGCCAGCAGGAAGGACAGGGGGTCGTACTATGGCTACACCTTC	CASRKDRGSYYGYTF
TRBV10-1	TRBJ2-1	.	.	TGCGCCAGCAGGGACAGCGGAAACAATGAGCAGTTCTTC	CASRDSGNNEQFF
TRBV11-2	TRBJ2-7	.	.	TGTGCCAGCAGCTTAAGAGGAGGGTTGAGGGAGCAGTACTTC	CASSLRGGLREQYF
TRBV28	TRBJ1-4	once	.	TGTGCCAGCGAAACCTCCCTCCAGGGTAATGAAAAACTGTTTTTT	CASETSLQGNEKLFF
TRBV29-1	TRBJ2-1	once	.	TGCAGCGTTGAAGGAGGCAGGGGCTCCTACAATGAGCAGTTCTTC	CSVEGGRGSYNEQFF
TRBV27	TRBJ1-1	.	.	TGTGCCAGCAGTTTATCGATATTGGGGAGTTGGGCGAACACTGAAGCTTTCTTT	CASSLSILGSWANTEAFF
TRBV7-2	TRBJ2-4	.	.	TGTGCCAGCAGCTTAGTTTGGGGCAGCATTCAGTACTTC	CASSLVWGSIQYF
TRBV21-1	TRBJ2-5	.	.	TGTGCCAGCAGCCCTAATTCTGAGACCCAGTACTTC	CASSPNSETQYF
TRBV7-9	TRBJ2-7	.	TRBD1	TGTGCCAGCAGCGCCCCAGATAAGACAGGGGGCAAATACGAGCAGTACTTC	CASSAPDKTGGKYEQYF
TRBV4-2	TRBJ1-1	.	TRBD1	TGTGCCAGCAGCTCACCGGGACAGGGGGTGGGGAACACTGAAGCTTTCTTT	CASSSPGQGVGNTEAFF
TRBV11-1	TRBJ2-5	.	.	TGTGCCAGCAGCTTAGGAACCGGGGGAATCCAAGAGACCCAGTACTTC	CASSLGTGGIQETQYF
TRBV29-1	TRBJ2-7	.	TRBD2	TGCAGCGTTACAACTAGCGGGAGTAACTACGAGCAGTACTTC	CSVTTSGSNYEQYF
TRBV4-2	TRBJ2-1	.	TRBD2	TGTGCCAGCAGCCAAGACCTGACTAGCGGGACATACAATGAGCAGTTCTTC	CASSQDLTSGTYNEQFF
TRBV6-6	TRBJ2-2	.	.	TGTGCCAGCAGTTACCGGCGACATGCCACCGGGGAGCTGTTTTTT	CASSYRRHATGELFF
TRBV5-4	TRBJ2-7	.	.	TGTGCCAGCAGCTTAAGCGGTAGCTCCTACGAGCAGTACTTC	CASSLSGSSYEQYF
TRBV7-9	TRBJ2-5	.	TRBD2	TGTGCCAGCAGCACTCTAGCGGGGGGACTCGGTGAGACCCAGTACTTC	CASSTLAGGLGETQYF
TRBV19	TRBJ2-7	.	TRBD2	TGTGCCAGTAGTATCGGGCGGGAGAGCTCCTACGAGCAGTACTTC	CASSIGRESSYEQYF
TRBV18	TRBJ2-7	.	.	TGTGCCAGCCTACGTGGTAGCTCCTACGAGCAGTACTTC	CASLRGSSYEQYF
TRBV6-4	TRBJ2-1	once	TRBD1	TGTGCCAGCAGTGACTCGGCAGGGGGCGCGGATGAGCAGTTCTTC	CASSDSAGGADEQFF
TRBV2	TRBJ1-1	.	.	TGTGCCAGCAGTGAATCCCCCGGACATATTGAAGCTTTCTTT	CASSESPGHIEAFF
TRBV27	TRBJ2-7	.	.	TGTGCCAGCAGCGGTTCCTACGAGCAGTACTTC	CASSGSYEQYF
TRBV2	TRBJ2-1	.	TRBD2	TGTGCCAGCAGTCTAGCGGGGGGGAAGTTCTTC	CASSLAGGKFF
TRBV6-6	TRBJ1-5	.	.	TGTGCCAGCAGTTACCGGGAAGGGAGCAATCAGCCCCAGCATTTT	CASSYREGSNQPQHF
TRBV5-1	TRBJ1-5	.	.	TGCGCCAGCAGCCTTACCGCGGGGGCATTCAATCAGCCCCAGCATTTT	CASSLTAGAFNQPQHF
TRBV7-9	TRBJ2-7	.	.	TGTGCCAGCAGCCTCCAGGCTAACTACGAGCAGTACTTC	CASSLQANYEQYF
TRBV6-4	TRBJ2-3	.	TRBD2	TGTGCCAGCAGTGACTCAGCGGGAGCCACAGATACGCAGTATTTT	CASSDSAGATDTQYF
TRBV19	TRBJ1-2	once	TRBD1	TGTGCCAGTAGAGGGGACAGGGGCCAAAACAACTATGGCTACACCTTC	CASRGDRGQNNYGYTF
TRBV4-1	TRBJ2-3	.	TRBD1	TGCGCCAGCCCCACCCCCGGGACAGGGGGCCCCCCAGATACGCAGTATTTT	CASPTPGTGGPPDTQYF
TRBV7-2	TRBJ2-7	.	TRBD2	TGTGCCAGCAGCTTAGCCTCCAATAGCGGGATCTACGAGCAGTACTTC	CASSLASNSGIYEQYF
TRBV5-1	TRBJ2-5	once	TRBD1	TGCGCCAGCAGCCCCCGGGACAGTGGAGAGACCCAGTACTTC	CASSPRDSGETQYF
TRBV5-1	TRBJ1-6	.	.	TGCGCCAGCAGCTTGGCAGACCAGGGCCAGGGGTATAATTCACCCCTCCACTTT	CASSLADQGQGYNSPLHF